This paragraph covers one T cell receptor beta chain sequence. This CDR3 is built from 13 residues. V dropped 3 bases and J dropped 7 bases, with 12 bases sitting between them. Germline V lookup: CDR1 MNHEY, CDR2 SMNVEV (reference sequence). This sample was included in a study of blood T cell repertoires in COVID-19. Study details: The analysed material was cDNA or gDNA that came from T cells, B-cell-depleted T cells, or PBMCs.

Researchers sorted participants into cohorts using their self-reported clinical history. Symptom resolution, clearance, or two negative PCRs marked donors in Cohort 3 as recovered. Authors' processing steps: Cell counts per sample came from amplifying reference gene primers. Sequencing was performed with immunoSEQ multiplex PCR; in TCRdb, only in-frame clones are kept and a portion is missing. The D gene and trimming were derived from the DNA, and the V and J assignments and clone size from that table. In the table there are approximately 160,000 clones, 83% of which are singletons. The sequencing input was PBMCs or T cells enriched from blood (not recorded which). The clonotype comes from a woman aged 45-65 years who had recovered from COVID-19. The chain carries TRBV27 and TRBJ1-1; D is ambiguous. CDR3 region: CASSLIARYEAFF. The CDR3, as DNA: TGTGCCAGCAGTTTGATTGCGCGTTATGAAGCTTTCTTT.